The rows below give T cell receptor beta chains drawn from one sample of a study of blood T cell repertoires in COVID-19. Sequencing used immunoSEQ multiplex PCR; TCRdb keeps in-frame clones, though not all of them. This sample has tens of thousands of clones, with nearly 85% found just once. The source material was peripheral blood. These receptors were collected from a woman aged 80 or over with acute or convalescent COVID-19. Each CDR3 is given with its conserved first and last residue. D genes are given only for firm matches.

>TRBV7-9|TRBD2|TRBJ2-1
CASRDHGRTRDNEQFF
>TRBV7-2|TRBD1|TRBJ2-7
CASSDTGGYEQYF
>TRBV5-6|NA|TRBJ1-2
CASSLGGDYGYTF
>TRBV7-9|TRBD1|TRBJ1-3
CASSPQGQGADTIYF
>TRBV7-3|NA|TRBJ2-5
CASSPGPQRQETQYF
>TRBV3-1/TRBV3-2|NA|TRBJ2-3
CASSQLGGNTQYF
>TRBV11-3|TRBD1|TRBJ1-2
CASSLRTGYGYTF
>TRBV7-2|TRBD2|TRBJ2-1
CASSFRDYTNEQFF
>TRBV6-1|TRBD1|TRBJ2-5
CASSEASGTGGRETQYF
>TRBV9|NA|TRBJ2-7
CATGRRLTSYEQYF
>TRBV4-2|TRBD1|TRBJ1-2
CASGQVKDGYTF
>TRBV29-1|NA|TRBJ2-7
CSVMDSGTYEQYF
>TRBV5-1|NA|TRBJ2-1
CASSLQVSSYNEQFF
>TRBV6-1|TRBD1|TRBJ1-6
CASSESLTGGGSSYNSPLHF
>TRBV19|TRBD2|TRBJ2-3
CASSRTRREGSTDTQYF
>TRBV7-2|TRBD1|TRBJ1-3
CASSTGQVSGNTIYF
>TRBV5-1|NA|TRBJ2-3
CASSLDGTSTDTQYF
>TRBV6-6|TRBD2|TRBJ2-5
CASSYGLAGRETQYF
>TRBV5-1|TRBD1|TRBJ1-2
CATTRTGETSGYTF
>TRBV2|TRBD1|TRBJ1-1
CASSERTGGLTEAFF
>TRBV7-2|NA|TRBJ2-1
CASSLARYRNNEQFF
>TRBV11-2|TRBD2|TRBJ2-1
CASSFRIAGAVDEQFF
>TRBV28|TRBD1|TRBJ1-5
CASSSPKQGGRQPQHF
>TRBV10-3|TRBD2|TRBJ2-2
CAISRTSGRARNTGELFF
>TRBV6-5|NA|TRBJ1-4
CASSRDINEKLFF
>TRBV6-5|NA|TRBJ2-7
CASRKQTASDEQYF
>TRBV5-5|TRBD1|TRBJ1-2
CASSPGTGAGGGYTF
>TRBV11-3|NA|TRBJ2-2
CASSPRGNTGELFF
>TRBV5-1|NA|TRBJ2-5
CASHPGGAEETQYF
>TRBV19|TRBD1|TRBJ2-7
CASSRTGTDPYEQYF
>TRBV7-2|TRBD2|TRBJ2-3
CASSSRTSLGTQYF
>TRBV27|TRBD1|TRBJ1-3
CASRTGQGSGNTIYF